This T cell receptor (beta chain) appears in the sequencing data of a study of T cell changes during pregnancy in multiple sclerosis. Germline V gene sequence: CDR1 SGHRS, CDR2 YFSETQ. V gave up 4 bases and J gave up 7 bases; unmatched junction bases: 10. The CDR3 is 16 residues long. The method was immunoSEQ multiplex PCR; TCRdb's version includes in-frame clones alone and lacks a portion of them. The table lists 40,000 or so clones, roughly 90% of them singletons. This TCR derives from a female donor with multiple sclerosis, enrolled in a pregnancy study. The chain has TRBV5-1 and TRBJ2-1; the match to TRBD2 covers 11 bases. Source: CD8+ T cells from peripheral blood mononuclear cells, taken before pregnancy. The CDR3 DNA reads TGCGCCAGCAGCGAAGAGACTAGCGGGATTAATAATGAGCAGTTCTTC. Encoded protein: CASSEETSGINNEQFF.